The rows below give T cell receptor beta chains drawn from one sample of a study of radiotherapy plus CTLA-4 blockade in lung cancer. Profiling relied on immunoSEQ multiplex PCR, and the TCRdb table lists in-frame clones only, not all of them. The sample yields around 78,000 clones, around 78% seen once. The material was peripheral blood, obtained from a patient treated with radiotherapy plus ipilimumab. These receptor sequences come from a human donor with non-small cell lung cancer who had a partial response to radiotherapy plus ipilimumab. Some clones in this sample may be carry-over from other donors' samples. Both conserved end residues are part of each CDR3. The D gene is left open where the match is weak. Clone size is stated in some rows and not others, as once, few, many or a class when expanded.

d_gene,j_gene,abundance,v_gene,CDR3nt,CDR3aa
TRBD2,TRBJ2-1,NA,TRBV5-1,TGCGCCAGCAGCTGGCGGGGGGGCGGTAATGAGCAGTTCTTC,CASSWRGGGNEQFF
TRBD2,TRBJ2-5,NA,TRBV7-3,TGTGCCAGCAGCCGGAACGGAGGGGGGACTAGTCGTGATGGGGAGACCCAGTACTTC,CASSRNGGGTSRDGETQYF
NA,TRBJ1-4,few,TRBV7-9,TGTGCCAGCAGCCCAGGGAGGACTAATGAAAAACTGTTTTTT,CASSPGRTNEKLFF
NA,TRBJ2-7,NA,TRBV4-1,TGCGCCAGCAGCCAAGCCTGGGGGGTAGAGCAGTACTTC,CASSQAWGVEQYF
NA,TRBJ1-2,few,TRBV18,TGTGCCAGCTCACCAGGCAGGGAGGCGTATGGCTACACCTTC,CASSPGREAYGYTF
TRBD1,TRBJ1-5,many,TRBV28,TGTGCCAGCAGACCGACAGGGCGGAATCAGCCCCAGCATTTT,CASRPTGRNQPQHF
NA,TRBJ2-7,NA,TRBV5-1,TGCGCCAGCAGCTTCGATCCCGGCCCGGAGGTCGAGCAGTACTTC,CASSFDPGPEVEQYF
NA,TRBJ1-1,NA,TRBV6-5,TGTGCCAGCAGTACGAGACGGGGGAACACTGAAGCTTTCTTT,CASSTRRGNTEAFF
TRBD1,TRBJ1-4,NA,TRBV28,TGTGCCAGCAGTACGACGGGACAGGGACCTAATGAAAAACTGTTTTTT,CASSTTGQGPNEKLFF
TRBD2,TRBJ2-3,NA,TRBV7-3,TGTGCCAGCAGCCTGGGGACTAGCGGTGCAGATACGCAGTATTTT,CASSLGTSGADTQYF
NA,TRBJ2-1,few,TRBV18,TGTGCCAGCTCCCCTTCAGCGGGTTACAATGAGCAGTTCTTC,CASSPSAGYNEQFF
NA,TRBJ2-7,NA,TRBV7-3,TGTGCCAGCAGCACACGGCAGCACAGCCTGTACGAGCAGTACTTC,CASSTRQHSLYEQYF
NA,TRBJ1-1,NA,TRBV6-6,TGTGCCAGCAGTTACGAGGGTTACACTGAAGCTTTCTTT,CASSYEGYTEAFF
TRBD1,TRBJ2-2,NA,TRBV7-2,TGTGCCAGCAGCTGGGGACAGGCCAACACCGGGGAGCTGTTTTTT,CASSWGQANTGELFF
TRBD1,TRBJ2-2,NA,TRBV7-9,TGTGCCAGCAGCTTACTAGGACAGGGGATCAACACCGGGGAGCTGTTTTTT,CASSLLGQGINTGELFF
TRBD1,TRBJ2-7,few,TRBV7-8,TGTGCCACCGGAATTAGCGGGACAGGGGTCTACGAGCAGTACTTC,CATGISGTGVYEQYF
NA,TRBJ2-7,NA,TRBV11-2,TGTGCCAGCAGCTTAGGACCGGGGGCCTACGAGCAGTACTTC,CASSLGPGAYEQYF
NA,TRBJ2-2,NA,TRBV5-1,TGCGCCAGCAGCCCAGACTCGAACACCGGGGAGCTGTTTTTT,CASSPDSNTGELFF
TRBD2,TRBJ2-3,NA,TRBV7-3,TGTGCCAGCAGCCGAACGGTCCTAGCGGGGGGCACAGATACGCAGTATTTT,CASSRTVLAGGTDTQYF
NA,TRBJ2-1,NA,TRBV6-5,TGTGCCAGCAGTTACGTCTATCCAGGAGAGCAGTTCTTC,CASSYVYPGEQFF
TRBD1,TRBJ1-6,NA,TRBV7-8,TGTGCCAGCAGCCCCACAGGGGCGGTAACACCCCTCCACTTT,CASSPTGAVTPLHF
TRBD2,TRBJ2-1,NA,TRBV7-3,TGTGCCAGCAGCCGAATCACTAGCGGGGGTGAGCAGTTCTTC,CASSRITSGGEQFF
TRBD2,TRBJ2-2,NA,TRBV19,TGTGCCAGTAGTACTAGCGGGAACACCGGGGAGCTGTTTTTT,CASSTSGNTGELFF
TRBD1,TRBJ1-1,once,TRBV9,TGTGCCAGCAGCGTACAGGCCAGGGGGGCCACTGAAGCTTTCTTT,CASSVQARGATEAFF
TRBD1,TRBJ2-7,NA,TRBV6-1,TGTGCCAGCAGCGCGAGAACCGGGACAGGGTACGAGCAGTACTTC,CASSARTGTGYEQYF
TRBD1,TRBJ2-1,NA,TRBV2,TGTGCCAGCAGCACACTAGGGGGCATATACAATGAGCAGTTCTTC,CASSTLGGIYNEQFF
TRBD2,TRBJ2-2,NA,TRBV5-1,TGCGCCAGCAGCTCCACTAGCGGGAGTCTCGCCGGGGAGCTGTTTTTT,CASSSTSGSLAGELFF
NA,TRBJ2-1,NA,TRBV6-6,TGTGCCAGCAGAAGGGGGATTTACAATGAGCAGTTCTTC,CASRRGIYNEQFF
TRBD2,TRBJ2-3,NA,TRBV18,TGTGCCAGCTCAAAGGAGCTAGCGGGGGGGCCGAGGGATACGCAGTATTTT,CASSKELAGGPRDTQYF
NA,TRBJ2-4,NA,TRBV9,TGTGCCAGCAGCGTAGATTTCCGGGTAGGGGGATCCAAAAACATTCAGTACTTC,CASSVDFRVGGSKNIQYF
TRBD2,TRBJ2-1,NA,TRBV7-2,TGTGCCAGCAGCTCGACTAGCGGGGGTTACAATGAGCAGTTCTTC,CASSSTSGGYNEQFF
NA,TRBJ2-7,NA,TRBV6-5,TGTGCCAGCAGTGGGGACAACTACGAGCAGTACTTC,CASSGDNYEQYF
NA,TRBJ2-5,NA,TRBV29-1,TGCAGCGTTGGTTGGCGGGGCGTAGAGACCCAGTACTTC,CSVGWRGVETQYF
NA,TRBJ2-2,NA,TRBV7-9,TGTGCCAGCAGGGAAGCGGGCACCGGGGAGCTGTTTTTT,CASREAGTGELFF
TRBD1,TRBJ1-1,NA,TRBV5-4,TGTGCCAGCAGTTGGACAGGGGGGAACACTGAAGCTTTCTTT,CASSWTGGNTEAFF
NA,TRBJ1-4,few,TRBV21-1,TGTGCCAGCAGCAGAGACAGGGGGCCCATCAGACCCAATGAAAAACTGTTTTTT,CASSRDRGPIRPNEKLFF
NA,TRBJ1-2,NA,TRBV7-9,TGTGCCAGCAGCTTCCCTTTCGAGACAGGACATGGCTACACCTTC,CASSFPFETGHGYTF
NA,TRBJ2-2,few,TRBV15,TGTGCCACCAGCAGAGATGCAGCCGGGGAGCTGTTTTTT,CATSRDAAGELFF
TRBD1,TRBJ1-2,NA,TRBV11-1,TGTGCCAGCAGCGGGGGACAGGGGACGATCTATGGCTACACCTTC,CASSGGQGTIYGYTF
TRBD1,TRBJ1-2,NA,TRBV7-3,TGTGCCAGCAGCTTAACGACAGGGGAGGGCTACACCTTC,CASSLTTGEGYTF
NA,TRBJ2-5,NA,TRBV4-1,TGCGCCAGCAGCCAAGTAGGCCGGGTAGGGACCCAGTACTTC,CASSQVGRVGTQYF
TRBD1,TRBJ2-7,NA,TRBV19,TGTGCCAGTAGCCCAGACAGGGACTACGAGCAGTACTTC,CASSPDRDYEQYF
NA,TRBJ2-3,NA,TRBV5-1,TGCGCCAGCAGCTTGGTTAGAAGCACAGATACGCAGTATTTT,CASSLVRSTDTQYF
NA,TRBJ2-1,once,TRBV27,TGTGCCAGCAGTTTAGGGATATTAGCGAGGGTTGCTTTGAATGAGCAGTTCTTC,CASSLGILARVALNEQFF
TRBD1,TRBJ2-7,NA,TRBV7-6,TGTGCCAGCAGTCCAGACAGGGGCAAGGACGAGCAGTACTTC,CASSPDRGKDEQYF
TRBD2,TRBJ2-2,NA,TRBV7-3,TGTGCCAGCAGCTTAACATCTCCGCTAGCGGGGGCCGGGGAGCTGTTTTTT,CASSLTSPLAGAGELFF
TRBD2,TRBJ2-1,once,TRBV2,TGTGCCAGCAGCTCCCGGGGACTAGCGACACCACATGAGCAGTTCTTC,CASSSRGLATPHEQFF